This T cell receptor (beta chain) was recorded in a study of tumor-infiltrating lymphocytes in localized non-small cell lung cancer. Comments on this clone: As yet, its antigen is unknown.

Points from the study as a whole: TCRbeta sequencing showed higher T cell infiltration in tumors than uninvolved lung.

Per germline, CDR1 SQVTM and CDR2 ANQGSEA. With 7 bases clipped from V and 4 bases from J, the junction kept 9 bases outside the gene matches. This CDR3 spans 14 amino acids. The table came from immunoSEQ multiplex PCR; TCRdb's copy has only in-frame clones and leaves some out. The repertoire holds 15,000 to 20,000 clones, with 60% to 85% as singletons. The sample taken for sequencing was lung tumor tissue. The genes are TRBV29-1 and TRBJ2-3; 9 bases agree with TRBD2. This clonotype originated in a human donor with non-small cell lung cancer. The CDR3 sequence: CSARGGAFADTQYF. The CDR3 coding sequence is TGCAGCGCGCGCGGGGGGGCATTCGCAGATACGCAGTATTTT.